This T cell receptor beta chain derives from a study of CD8+CD57+ T cells in acquired aplastic anemia (dated by TCRdb to the late 2010s). Looking at the study overall: A mean of about 3.2 ug of DNA, ranging from roughly 0.2 to 27.4 ug, was extracted from sorted CD4+ and CD8+ cells. An average of approximately 9.8 million reads for CD4+ cells and approximately 11 million reads for CD8+ cells was obtained from healthy donor samples. The paper as a whole reports these results and caveats: No significant difference in CD8+ Simpson's diversity was found between patients and healthy controls (P=0.060). Around 27 CD8+ CDR3 sequences were found to be shared between patients and controls, but these sequences appeared to be highly expressed in patients and within the immunodominant clones of the patients.

CDR1 KGHSH and CDR2 LQKENI are derived from the germline V gene. The CDR3 sequence holds 13 residues, the cysteine and phenylalanine included. Of the read, only the CDR3 DNA is kept; its 39 bases are in frame from base 1. V is shortened by 2 bases, J by 5 bases, and the region joining them spans 9 bases. Profiling of TCR beta VDJ combinations and CDR3 sequences used genomic DNA as the template. TCR repertoire sequencing was run on an Illumina HiSeq 2000. Under the source paper's analysis protocol: TRBV/TRBJ rearrangement plots, CDR3 size and DJ length profiles, and Simpson's diversity index were used to assess repertoires. The most abundant DNA sequence in the deep sequencing data was taken as the immunodominant clone. CDR3 amino acid sequences were checked for sharing between subjects and were compared against published repertoires and the VDJdb database. Starting from the raw public reads, TCRdb applied fastp trimming at Q25, assembled clones with MiXCR and retained in-frame beta chains. Rows matching on CDR3 protein sequence are summarized as one entry with the most common DNA and genes. None of the V and J calls come from the authors' own analysis; TCRdb made them. Within this sample are about 210,000 distinct CDR3 sequences, with 61% of them counted one time only. The ten largest make up over 25% of the sample.

In the study, sorted CD4+ and CD8+ blood T cells from patients with severe aplastic anemia and from healthy subjects underwent deep sequencing of TCR repertoires. Ficoll-Paque density gradient centrifugation was used to isolate peripheral blood mononuclear cells. Before DNA extraction, CD4+ and CD8+ T cells were sorted by FACS or by magnetic beads. To note about this clonotype: This receptor's antigen is unknown. Per-nucleotide qualities are absent, and no much larger clonotype sits a single base away.

The sequence was collected from a human donor in good health. What was sequenced was sorted CD4+, CD8+, or CD8+CD57+ T cells (not recorded which) from PBMCs. The chain is encoded by TRBV18 joined to TRBJ2-5; TRBD1 is a weak D gene call, 5 bases matching. The DNA sequence is TGTGCCAGCTCACCATGGGGCGTGGAGACCCAGTACTTC. Its protein product is CASSPWGVETQYF.